This TCR beta chain was recorded in a study of CD8 T cells in Susac syndrome. Background on the study: At the time of blood draw, patients with Susac syndrome were therapy-naive, receiving corticosteroids, or receiving intravenous immunoglobulin alone.

Reverse transcription of roughly 0.45 to 1 ug RNA used random hexamers. The method of amplification for TCR beta CDR3 was immunoSEQ multiplex PCR, covering 54 Vbeta and 13 Jbeta. TCRdb re-analysed the immunoSEQ multiplex PCR reads in MiXCR, keeping a single row per CDR3 protein. The table records 130,000 or so distinct CDR3 sequences, around 94% of them present only once. A single count supports this clonotype. V lost 2 bases and J lost 1, with 4 bases in between. CDR1 KGHDR and CDR2 SFDVKD come from the germline V gene. The CDR3 extends over 14 amino acids. CD8+ and CD4+ T cells taken from blood had their TCR beta sequenced.

The receptor was derived from a human donor with Susac syndrome. Input material: CD8+ T cells from PBMCs. The chain joins TRBV24-1 to TRBJ2-2; D gene uncertain. This CDR3 reads CATSDSRNTGELFF. CDR3 nucleotide sequence: TGTGCCACCAGTGATTCTAGGAACACCGGGGAGCTGTTTTTT.